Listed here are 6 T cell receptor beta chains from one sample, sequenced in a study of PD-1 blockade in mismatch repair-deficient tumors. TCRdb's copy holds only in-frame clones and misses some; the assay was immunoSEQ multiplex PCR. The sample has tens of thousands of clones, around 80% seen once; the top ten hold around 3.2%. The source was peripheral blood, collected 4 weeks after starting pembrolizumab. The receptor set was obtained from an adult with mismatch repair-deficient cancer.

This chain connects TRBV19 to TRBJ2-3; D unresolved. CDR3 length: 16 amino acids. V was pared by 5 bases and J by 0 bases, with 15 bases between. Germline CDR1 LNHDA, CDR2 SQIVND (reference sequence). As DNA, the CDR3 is TGTGCCAGTAGTGTTGGACGGAGCTCTAGCACAGATACGCAGTATTTT. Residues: CASSVGRSSSTDTQYF.

This CDR3 is CASSFEGSQPQHF. In DNA form, the CDR3 reads TGTGCCAGCAGCTTTGAGGGGAGTCAGCCCCAGCATTTT. The chain recombines TRBV7-8 with TRBJ1-5; D possibly corresponds to TRBD1 (5 bases). Germline V gene sequence: CDR1 SGHVS, CDR2 FQNEAQ. With 3 bases removed from V and 6 bases from J, the gap between germline ends came to 9 bases. This CDR3 is built from 13 residues.

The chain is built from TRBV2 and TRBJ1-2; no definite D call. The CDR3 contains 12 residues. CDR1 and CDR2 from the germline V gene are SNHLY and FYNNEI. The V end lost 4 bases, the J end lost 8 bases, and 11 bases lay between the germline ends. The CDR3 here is CASSGSGRGYTF. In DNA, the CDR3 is TGTGCCAGCAGTGGCTCCGGGCGGGGCTACACCTTC. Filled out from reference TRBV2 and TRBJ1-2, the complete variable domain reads EPEVTQTPSHQVTQMGQEVILRCVPISNHLYFYWYRQILGQKVEFLVSFYNNEISEKSEIFDDQFSVERPDGSNFTLKIRSTKLEDSAMYFCASSGSGRGYTFGSGTRLTVV.

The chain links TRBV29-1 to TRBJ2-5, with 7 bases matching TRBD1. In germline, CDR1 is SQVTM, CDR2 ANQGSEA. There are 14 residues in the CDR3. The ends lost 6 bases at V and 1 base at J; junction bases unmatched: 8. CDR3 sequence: CSVKKGTAQETQYF. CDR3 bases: TGCAGCGTAAAGAAGGGGACAGCCCAAGAGACCCAGTACTTC.

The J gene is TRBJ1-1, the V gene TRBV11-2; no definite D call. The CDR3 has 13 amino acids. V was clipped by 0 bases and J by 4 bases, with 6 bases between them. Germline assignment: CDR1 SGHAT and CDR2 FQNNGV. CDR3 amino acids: CASSLDSVTEAFF. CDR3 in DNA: TGTGCCAGCAGCTTAGATTCGGTCACTGAAGCTTTCTTT.

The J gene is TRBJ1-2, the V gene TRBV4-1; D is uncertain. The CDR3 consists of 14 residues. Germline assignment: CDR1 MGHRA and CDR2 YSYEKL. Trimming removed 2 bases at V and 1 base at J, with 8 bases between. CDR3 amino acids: CASSQRHFNYGYTF. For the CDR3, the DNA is TGCGCCAGCAGCCAAAGGCACTTTAACTATGGCTACACCTTC.